This entry lists 17 T cell receptor beta chains sequenced from one sample in a study of shared clonotypes between healthy human individuals. Profiling relied on immunoSEQ multiplex PCR, and the TCRdb table lists in-frame clones only, not all of them. The data hold 1.6 million or so clones, with about 96% observed a single time. Sample: naive CD4+ T cells sorted from blood. Subset specified: CD45RA+ positively selected. The receptors come from a young man in good health.

This chain connects TRBV7-6 to TRBJ2-7; perhaps TRBD2 as D (5 bases). Trimming left V 3 bases short and J 6 bases short, with 15 bases between. The CDR3 has 14 residues. CDR1 SGHVS and CDR2 FNYEAQ come from the germline V gene. The CDR3 DNA follows: TGTGCCAGCAGCTTGAGAGGGAGTTCTGGCGAGCAGTACTTC. Translating it yields CASSLRGSSGEQYF. The full variable domain, rest sourced from reference TRBV7-6 and TRBJ2-7, is GAGVSQSPRYKVTKRGQDVALRCDPISGHVSLYWYRQALGQGPEFLTYFNYEAQQDKSGLPNDRFSAERPEGSISTLTIQRTEQRDSAMYRCASSLRGSSGEQYFGPGTRLTVT.

The chain has TRBV19 and TRBJ2-7, with a weak D call TRBD2 (6 bases). V dropped 1 base and J dropped 2 bases, with 12 bases sitting between them. CDR3 size: 15 residues. Germline lookup yields CDR1 LNHDA and CDR2 SQIVND (reference sequence). The CDR3 DNA sequence: TGTGCCAGTAGTATAGGCGGGGCGGAGCCCTACGAGCAGTACTTC. Its translation: CASSIGGAEPYEQYF.

This chain uses TRBV7-9 with TRBJ2-4, with 9 bases matching TRBD2. Germline V gene lookup returns CDR1 SEHNR and CDR2 FQNEAQ (reference sequence). V lost 1 base, J lost 8 bases, and 9 bases stayed unmatched. CDR3 length: 16 residues. This chain's CDR3 is CASSLEGGRARDIQYF. DNA for the CDR3: TGTGCCAGCAGCTTAGAAGGCGGGAGGGCCCGTGACATTCAGTACTTC.

The chain recombines TRBV10-1 with TRBJ2-7; D gene uncertain. In germline, CDR1 is WNHNN, CDR2 SYGVQD (reference sequence). Between the trimmed V and J ends, which lost 1 base and 6 bases, there was a span of 16 bases. The CDR3 totals 15 residues. CDR3 coding DNA: TGCGCCAGCAGTGAGTGGCCAACCCCTTTGTCCGAGCAGTACTTC. It encodes CASSEWPTPLSEQYF.

This clone was recorded once. J is TRBJ2-6 and V is TRBV7-9; 8 bases fit TRBD2. The CDR3 is 16 residues long. Germline V gene data show CDR1 as SEHNR and CDR2 as FQNEAQ (reference sequence). V shed 7 bases and J 1 base; nucleotides not matched to a gene: 6. The CDR3 DNA reads as TGTGCCAGCACCCCGGGAGGGGGATCTGGGGCCAACGTCCTGACTTTC. Translation gives CASTPGGGSGANVLTF.

The genes are TRBV5-1 and TRBJ2-1; D not resolved. Deletions cut 2 bases from V and 8 bases from J, with 8 bases between. CDR3 length: 12 amino acids. Germline assignment: CDR1 SGHRS and CDR2 YFSETQ. The CDR3 is CASSFAGDEQFF. The CDR3 coding sequence is TGCGCCAGCAGCTTTGCAGGCGATGAGCAGTTCTTC.

The chain couples TRBV5-1 to TRBJ2-7; 11 positions agree with TRBD2. The V and J ends lost 3 bases and 4 bases, in that order; junction bases with no gene match: 6. This CDR3 contains 15 residues. The germline V gene has CDR1 SGHRS and CDR2 YFSETQ. Here the CDR3 reads CASSSNLAGGYEQYF. CDR3 bases: TGCGCCAGCAGCTCCAACCTAGCGGGAGGTTACGAGCAGTACTTC.

This sequence joins TRBV11-2 and TRBJ2-1, with 12 bases matching TRBD2. The CDR3 is 16 amino acids. Germline values: CDR1 SGHAT, CDR2 FQNNGV. Trimming cost V 5 bases and J 7 bases; bases outside gene matches: 9. The CDR3 is CASSPHLAGGNNEQFF. The CDR3 coding sequence is TGTGCCAGCAGCCCTCACCTAGCGGGAGGGAATAATGAGCAGTTCTTC.

The chain has TRBV18 and TRBJ2-7, with unresolved D. Trimming left V 1 base short and J 6 bases short, with 16 bases between. CDR3 length: 15 amino acids. The germline V gene encodes CDR1 KGHSH and CDR2 LQKENI. The CDR3 loop reads CASSPLDARKSEQYF. CDR3 coding DNA: TGTGCCAGCTCACCACTCGATGCTCGGAAAAGCGAGCAGTACTTC.

V is TRBV9 and J is TRBJ2-1, with D perhaps matching TRBD1 (6 bases). Germline V gene data show CDR1 as SGDLS and CDR2 as YYNGEE. V lost 0 bases and J lost 7, with 14 bases in between. CDR3 length: 15 amino acids. The CDR3 spells CASSVDQFRGNEQFF. DNA of the CDR3: TGTGCCAGCAGCGTAGACCAGTTTAGGGGGAATGAGCAGTTCTTC.

The chain has TRBV30 and TRBJ1-2; 7 bases are shared with TRBD1. Trimming cost V 7 bases and J 4 bases; bases outside gene matches: 9. Per the germline V gene, CDR1 is GTSNPN and CDR2 is SVGIG (reference sequence). The CDR3 runs 13 residues. The CDR3 sequence is CASLRDSPYGYTF. The CDR3 DNA reads TGTGCCTCCCTCCGGGACAGTCCCTATGGCTACACCTTC.

This chain joins TRBV18 and TRBJ1-4; maybe TRBD1 (5 bases). This CDR3 comprises 16 residues. Germline-derived CDR1 and CDR2 are KGHSH and LQKENI. V was trimmed by 3 bases and J by 3 bases, leaving 14 bases between them. The CDR3 bases are TGTGCCAGCTCACCCCTTTTCGGGGGGGCTAATGAAAAACTGTTTTTT. Translating it yields CASSPLFGGANEKLFF.

This sequence joins TRBV6-1 and TRBJ2-1; 7 bases fit TRBD2. Germline V CDR1 and CDR2: MNHNS, SASEGT. J gave up 12 bases and V 7 bases, and 12 bases lay outside the gene matches. CDR3 length: 13 amino acids. Here the CDR3 DNA reads TGTGCCAGCACTGCCCCGGGACTACCAAGGCAGTTCTTC. Amino acids: CASTAPGLPRQFF.

V usage is TRBV6-5 and J usage is TRBJ1-2; D is perhaps TRBD1 (6 bases). The V gene's germline CDR1 is MNHEY and CDR2 SVGAGI. This CDR3 region has 15 residues. Trimming took 6 bases from V and 7 from J, leaving 21 bases between them. The CDR3 bases are TGTGCCAGCAGCTGGAGACAGGAACTAGGGGGTGGCTACACCTTC. Encoded protein: CASSWRQELGGGYTF.

The rearrangement uses TRBV14 and TRBJ2-7, with D possibly TRBD2 on 6 matching bases. Germline CDR1 and CDR2: SGHDN and FVKESK. The CDR3 sequence is 15 residues long. Between the trimmed V and J ends, which lost 0 bases and 4 bases, there was a span of 13 bases. CDR3 amino acids: CASSQDPGAVYEQYF. The DNA for the CDR3 is TGTGCCAGCAGCCAAGACCCGGGAGCAGTATACGAGCAGTACTTC.

This chain's CDR3 is CAISRLTSGDYNEQFF. The CDR3 DNA reads as TGTGCCATCAGTAGGTTGACTAGCGGGGATTACAATGAGCAGTTCTTC. This sequence joins TRBV10-3 and TRBJ2-1; 11 bases are a match to TRBD2. CDR3 length: 16 residues. Germline assignment: CDR1 ENHRY and CDR2 SYGVKD. The V segment lost 5 bases and the J segment 4 bases; nucleotides outside the gene matches: 7.

V usage is TRBV27 and J usage is TRBJ2-5, with 8 bases fitting TRBD1. CDR3 length: 14 residues. Germline V gene sequence: CDR1 MNHEY, CDR2 SMNVEV (reference sequence). V dropped 5 bases and J dropped 6; count of bases not matched to a gene: 8. As DNA, the CDR3 is TGTGCCAGCAGTATCACAGGGGGAGTGAAGACCCAGTACTTC. This gives the protein CASSITGGVKTQYF.